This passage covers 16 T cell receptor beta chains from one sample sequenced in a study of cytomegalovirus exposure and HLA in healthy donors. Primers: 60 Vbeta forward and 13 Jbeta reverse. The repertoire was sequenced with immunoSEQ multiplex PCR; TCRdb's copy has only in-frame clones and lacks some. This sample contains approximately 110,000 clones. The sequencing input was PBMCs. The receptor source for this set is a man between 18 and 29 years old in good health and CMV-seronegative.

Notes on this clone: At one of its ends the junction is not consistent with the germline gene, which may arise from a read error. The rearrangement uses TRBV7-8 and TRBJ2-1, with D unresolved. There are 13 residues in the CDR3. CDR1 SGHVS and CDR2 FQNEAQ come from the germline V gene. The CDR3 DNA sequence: TGTGCCAGCAGCCGAGAGGTTTACAATGAGCAGCTCTTC. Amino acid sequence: CASSREVYNEQLF.

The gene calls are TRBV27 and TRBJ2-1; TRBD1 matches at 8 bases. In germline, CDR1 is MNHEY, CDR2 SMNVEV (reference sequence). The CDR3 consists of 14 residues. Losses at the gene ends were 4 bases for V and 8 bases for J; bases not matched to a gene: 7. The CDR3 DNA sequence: TGTGCCAGCAGTTCAGTGGACAGGGCCGATGAGCAGTTCTTC. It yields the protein CASSSVDRADEQFF.

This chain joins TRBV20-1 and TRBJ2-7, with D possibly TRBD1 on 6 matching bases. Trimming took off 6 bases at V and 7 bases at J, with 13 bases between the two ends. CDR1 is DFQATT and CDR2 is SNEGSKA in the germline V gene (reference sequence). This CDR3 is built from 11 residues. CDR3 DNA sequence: TGCAGTGCCCTCCCAGGGGTAGAGCAGTACTTC. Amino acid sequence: CSALPGVEQYF.

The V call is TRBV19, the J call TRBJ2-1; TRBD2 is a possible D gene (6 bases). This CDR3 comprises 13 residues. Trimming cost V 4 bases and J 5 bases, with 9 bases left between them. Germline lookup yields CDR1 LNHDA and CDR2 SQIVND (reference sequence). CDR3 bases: TGTGCCAGTAGTAGGGGGGAAGACAATGAGCAGTTCTTC. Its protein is CASSRGEDNEQFF.

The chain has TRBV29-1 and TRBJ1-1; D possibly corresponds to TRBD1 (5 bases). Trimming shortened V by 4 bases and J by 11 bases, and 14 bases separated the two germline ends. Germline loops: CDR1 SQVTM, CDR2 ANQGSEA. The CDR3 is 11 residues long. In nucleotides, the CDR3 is TGCAGCGTTGGCCTTCAGGGAGGGGCTTTCTTT. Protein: CSVGLQGGAFF.

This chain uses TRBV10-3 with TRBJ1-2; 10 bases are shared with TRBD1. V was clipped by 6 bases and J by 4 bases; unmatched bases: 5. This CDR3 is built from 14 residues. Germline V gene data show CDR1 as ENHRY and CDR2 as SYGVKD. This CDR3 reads CAIRPGQGVYGYTF. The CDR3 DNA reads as TGTGCCATCAGGCCCGGACAGGGGGTCTATGGCTACACCTTC.

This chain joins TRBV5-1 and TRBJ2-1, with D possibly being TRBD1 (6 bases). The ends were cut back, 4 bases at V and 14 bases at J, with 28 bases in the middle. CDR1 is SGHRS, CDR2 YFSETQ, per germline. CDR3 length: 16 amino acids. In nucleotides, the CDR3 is TGCGCCAGCAGCCCCCTCGGGACACGCTACAATGAGGAAGAGTTCTTC. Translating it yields CASSPLGTRYNEEEFF.

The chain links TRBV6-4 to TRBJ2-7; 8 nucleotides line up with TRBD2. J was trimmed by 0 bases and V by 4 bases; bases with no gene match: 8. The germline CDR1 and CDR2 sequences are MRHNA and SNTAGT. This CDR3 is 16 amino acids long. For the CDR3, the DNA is TGTGCCAGCAGTGGTAGCGGGGACCTGAGCTCCTACGAGCAGTACTTC. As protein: CASSGSGDLSSYEQYF.

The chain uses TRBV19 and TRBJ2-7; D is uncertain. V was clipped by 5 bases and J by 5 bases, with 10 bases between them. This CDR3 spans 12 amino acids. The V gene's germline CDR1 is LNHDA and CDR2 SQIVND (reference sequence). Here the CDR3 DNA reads TGTGCCAGTAGTTACAGTGGAAACGAGCAGTACTTC. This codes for CASSYSGNEQYF.

The CDR3, as DNA: TGTGCCAGTAGTGTCCAGGGGGGCTCCTACAATGAGCAGTTCTTC. Protein: CASSVQGGSYNEQFF. This sequence joins TRBV19 and TRBJ2-1; D possibly corresponds to TRBD1 (7 bases). The germline V gene has CDR1 LNHDA and CDR2 SQIVND (reference sequence). The V end lost 5 bases, the J end lost 0 bases, and 11 bases lay between the germline ends. CDR3 size: 15 residues.

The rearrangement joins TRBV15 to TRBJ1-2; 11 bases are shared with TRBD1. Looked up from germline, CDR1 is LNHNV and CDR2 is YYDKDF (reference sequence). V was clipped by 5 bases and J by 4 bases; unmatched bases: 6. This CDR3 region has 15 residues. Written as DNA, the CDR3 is TGTGCCACCAGCGAACCGGGACAGGGGGTCTATGGCTACACCTTC. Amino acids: CATSEPGQGVYGYTF.

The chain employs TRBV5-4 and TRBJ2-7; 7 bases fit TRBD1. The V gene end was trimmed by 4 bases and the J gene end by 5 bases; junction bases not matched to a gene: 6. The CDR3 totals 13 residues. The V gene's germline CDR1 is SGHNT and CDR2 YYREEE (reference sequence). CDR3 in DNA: TGTGCCAGCAGCCGTCCCGGGACAGACGAGCAGTACTTC. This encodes CASSRPGTDEQYF.

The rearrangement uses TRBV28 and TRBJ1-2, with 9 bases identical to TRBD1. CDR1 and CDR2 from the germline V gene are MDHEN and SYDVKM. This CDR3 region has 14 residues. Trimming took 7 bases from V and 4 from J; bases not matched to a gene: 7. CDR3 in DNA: TGTGCCAGCAAACTCCGACAGGGGGTCTATGGCTACACCTTC. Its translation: CASKLRQGVYGYTF.

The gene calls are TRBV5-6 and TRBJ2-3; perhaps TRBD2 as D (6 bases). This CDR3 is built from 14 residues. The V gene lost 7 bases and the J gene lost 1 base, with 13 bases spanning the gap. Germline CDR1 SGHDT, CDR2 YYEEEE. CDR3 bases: TGTGCCAGCTGCGCGGGGCTCTGCACAGATACGCAGTATTTT. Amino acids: CASCAGLCTDTQYF.

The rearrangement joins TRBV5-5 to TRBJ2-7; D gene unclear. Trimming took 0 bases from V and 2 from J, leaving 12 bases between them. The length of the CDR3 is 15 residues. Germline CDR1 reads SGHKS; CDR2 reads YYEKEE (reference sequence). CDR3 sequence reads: CASSLVASLAYEQYF. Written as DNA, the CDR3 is TGTGCCAGCAGCTTGGTCGCCTCGCTAGCCTACGAGCAGTACTTC. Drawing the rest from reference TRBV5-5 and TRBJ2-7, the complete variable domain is DAGVTQSPTHLIKTRGQQVTLRCSPISGHKSVSWYQQVLGQGPQFIFQYYEKEERGRGNFPDRFSARQFPNYSSELNVNALLLGDSALYLCASSLVASLAYEQYFGPGTRLTVT.

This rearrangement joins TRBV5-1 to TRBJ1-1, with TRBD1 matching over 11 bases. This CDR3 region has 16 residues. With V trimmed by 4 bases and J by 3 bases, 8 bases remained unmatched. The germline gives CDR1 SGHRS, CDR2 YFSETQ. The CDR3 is CASSPTEGQGDTEAFF. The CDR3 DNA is TGCGCCAGCAGCCCTACGGAGGGACAGGGGGACACTGAAGCTTTCTTT.